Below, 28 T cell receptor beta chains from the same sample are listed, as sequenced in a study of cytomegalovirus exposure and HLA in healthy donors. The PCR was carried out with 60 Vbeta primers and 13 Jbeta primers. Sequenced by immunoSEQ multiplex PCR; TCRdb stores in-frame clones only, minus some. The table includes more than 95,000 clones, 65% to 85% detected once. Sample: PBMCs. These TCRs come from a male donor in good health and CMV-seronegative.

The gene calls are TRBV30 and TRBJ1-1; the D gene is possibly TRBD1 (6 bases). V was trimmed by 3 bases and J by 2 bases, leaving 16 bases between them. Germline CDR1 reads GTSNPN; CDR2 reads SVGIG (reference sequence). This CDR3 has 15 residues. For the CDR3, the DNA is TGTGCCTGGAGCTTTCAACTGGGGGCCAACACTGAAGCTTTCTTT. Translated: CAWSFQLGANTEAFF.

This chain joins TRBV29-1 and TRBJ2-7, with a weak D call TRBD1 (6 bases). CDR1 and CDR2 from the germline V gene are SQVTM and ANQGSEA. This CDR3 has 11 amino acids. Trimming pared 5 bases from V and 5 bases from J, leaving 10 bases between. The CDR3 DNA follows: TGCAGCGTTACAGGGAACGACGAGCAGTACTTC. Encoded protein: CSVTGNDEQYF.

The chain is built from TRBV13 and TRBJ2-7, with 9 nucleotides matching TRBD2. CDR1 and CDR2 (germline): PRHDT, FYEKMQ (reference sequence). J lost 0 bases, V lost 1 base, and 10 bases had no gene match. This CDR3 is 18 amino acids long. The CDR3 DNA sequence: TGTGCCAGCAGCTTAGAAGGATCCTATAGCGGGAGCTCCTACGAGCAGTACTTC. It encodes CASSLEGSYSGSSYEQYF.

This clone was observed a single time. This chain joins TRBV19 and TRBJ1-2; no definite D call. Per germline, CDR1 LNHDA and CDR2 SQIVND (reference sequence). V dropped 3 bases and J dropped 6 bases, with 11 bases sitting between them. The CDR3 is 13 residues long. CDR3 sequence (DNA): TGTGCCAGTAGTATTGCCGGGGTTGATGGCTACACCTTC. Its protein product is CASSIAGVDGYTF.

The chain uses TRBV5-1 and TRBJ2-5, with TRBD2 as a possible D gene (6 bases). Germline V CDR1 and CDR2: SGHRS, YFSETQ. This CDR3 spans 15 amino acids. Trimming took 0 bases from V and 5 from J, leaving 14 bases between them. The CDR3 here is CASSLDGGTFETQYF. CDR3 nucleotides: TGCGCCAGCAGCTTGGATGGCGGGACCTTTGAGACCCAGTACTTC.

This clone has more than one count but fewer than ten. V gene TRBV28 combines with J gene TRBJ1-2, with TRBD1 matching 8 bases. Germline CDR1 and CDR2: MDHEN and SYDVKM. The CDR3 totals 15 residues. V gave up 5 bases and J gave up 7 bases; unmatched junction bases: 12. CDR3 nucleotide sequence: TGTGCCAGCAGTACTCATTCCGGGACAGGTATTGGCTACACCTTC. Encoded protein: CASSTHSGTGIGYTF.

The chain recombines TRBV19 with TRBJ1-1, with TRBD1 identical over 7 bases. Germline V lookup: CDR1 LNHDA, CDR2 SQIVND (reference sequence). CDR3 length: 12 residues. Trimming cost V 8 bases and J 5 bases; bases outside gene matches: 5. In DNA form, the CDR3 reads TGTGCCAGTCGACAGGGCGGGACTGAAGCTTTCTTT. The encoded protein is CASRQGGTEAFF.

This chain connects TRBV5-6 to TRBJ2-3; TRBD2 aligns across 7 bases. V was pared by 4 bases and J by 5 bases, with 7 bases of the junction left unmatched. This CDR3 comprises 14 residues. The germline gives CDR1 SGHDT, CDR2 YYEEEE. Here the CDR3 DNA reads TGTGCCAGCAGCGCCTCTAGCGGACTAGATACGCAGTATTTT. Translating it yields CASSASSGLDTQYF.

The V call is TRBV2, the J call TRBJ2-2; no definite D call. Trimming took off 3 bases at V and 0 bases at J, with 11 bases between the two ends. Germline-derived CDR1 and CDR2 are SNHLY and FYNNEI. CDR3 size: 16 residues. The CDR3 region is CASSDYQRANTGELFF. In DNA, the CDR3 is TGTGCCAGCAGTGACTACCAGCGAGCGAACACCGGGGAGCTGTTTTTT.

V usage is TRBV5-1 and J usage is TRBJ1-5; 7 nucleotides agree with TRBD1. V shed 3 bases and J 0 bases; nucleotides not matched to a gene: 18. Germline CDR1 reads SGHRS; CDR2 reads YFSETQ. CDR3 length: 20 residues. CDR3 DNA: TGCGCCAGCAGCTCGGGTACCCGAGACAGGGTTCTATATAGCAATCAGCCCCAGCATTTT. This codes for CASSSGTRDRVLYSNQPQHF.

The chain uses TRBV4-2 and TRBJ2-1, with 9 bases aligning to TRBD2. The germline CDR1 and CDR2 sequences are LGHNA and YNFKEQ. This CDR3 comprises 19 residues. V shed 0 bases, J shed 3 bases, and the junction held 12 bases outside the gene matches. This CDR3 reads CASSQESAQAGGVYNEQFF. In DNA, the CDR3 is TGTGCCAGCAGCCAAGAATCGGCGCAGGCGGGAGGGGTCTACAATGAGCAGTTCTTC.

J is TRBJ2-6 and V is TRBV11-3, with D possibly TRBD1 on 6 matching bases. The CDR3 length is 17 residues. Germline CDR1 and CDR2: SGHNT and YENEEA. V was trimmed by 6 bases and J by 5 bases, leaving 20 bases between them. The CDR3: CASRKDLPGVRANVLTF. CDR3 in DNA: TGTGCCAGCAGAAAGGACTTACCAGGGGTCCGGGCCAACGTCCTGACTTTC.

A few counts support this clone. In DNA, the CDR3 is TGTGCCAGCAGTGAAGACTTAGCCGGGACAGGGGTCGGCTACACCTTC. This sequence encodes CASSEDLAGTGVGYTF. The chain combines TRBV6-1 with TRBJ1-2; TRBD1 matches at 10 bases. V lost 1 base to trimming and J lost 8 bases; unmatched junction nucleotides: 10. CDR3 length equals 16 residues. The V gene's germline CDR1 is MNHNS and CDR2 SASEGT.

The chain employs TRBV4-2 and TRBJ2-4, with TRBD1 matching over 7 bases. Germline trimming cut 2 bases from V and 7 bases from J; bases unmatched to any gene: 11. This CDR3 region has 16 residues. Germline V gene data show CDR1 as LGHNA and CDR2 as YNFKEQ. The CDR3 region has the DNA TGTGCCAGCAGCCAATCAACGGACAGGAGCTGGAACATTCAGTACTTC. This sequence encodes CASSQSTDRSWNIQYF.

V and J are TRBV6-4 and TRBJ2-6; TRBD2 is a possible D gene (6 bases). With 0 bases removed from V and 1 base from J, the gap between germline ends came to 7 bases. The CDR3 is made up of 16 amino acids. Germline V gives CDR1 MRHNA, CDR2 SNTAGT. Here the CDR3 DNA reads TGTGCCAGCAGTGACTCTGCGGGATCTGGGGCCAACGTCCTGACTTTC. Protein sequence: CASSDSAGSGANVLTF.

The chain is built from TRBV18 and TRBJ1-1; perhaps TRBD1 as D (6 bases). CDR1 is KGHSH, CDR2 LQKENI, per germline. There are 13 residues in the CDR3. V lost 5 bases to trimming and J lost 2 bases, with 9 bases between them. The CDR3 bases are TGTGCCAGCTCAGGACAGCGCAACACTGAAGCTTTCTTT. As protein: CASSGQRNTEAFF.

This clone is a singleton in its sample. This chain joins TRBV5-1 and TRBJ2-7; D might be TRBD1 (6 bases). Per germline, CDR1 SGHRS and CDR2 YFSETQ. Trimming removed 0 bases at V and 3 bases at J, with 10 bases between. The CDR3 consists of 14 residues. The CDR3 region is CASSLGQVNYEQYF. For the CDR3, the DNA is TGCGCCAGCAGCTTGGGACAGGTCAACTACGAGCAGTACTTC.

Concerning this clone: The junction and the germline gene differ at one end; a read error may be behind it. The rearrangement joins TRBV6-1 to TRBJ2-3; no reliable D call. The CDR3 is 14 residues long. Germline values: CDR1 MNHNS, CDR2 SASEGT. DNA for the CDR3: TGTGCCAGCAGAGAAGGGCTTAGCACAGATACGCAGTATTTT. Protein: CASREGLSTDTQYF.

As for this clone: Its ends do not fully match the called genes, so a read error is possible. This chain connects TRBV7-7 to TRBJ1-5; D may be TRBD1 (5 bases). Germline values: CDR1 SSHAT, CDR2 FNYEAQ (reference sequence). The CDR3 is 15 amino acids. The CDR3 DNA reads TGTGCTAGCAGCTTACGACAGACCTTCAATCAGCCCCAGCATTTT. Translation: CASSLRQTFNQPQHF.

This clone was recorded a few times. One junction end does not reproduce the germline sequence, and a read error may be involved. The CDR3 protein is CASSPRGGGGQPQHF. The CDR3 bases are TGTGCCAGCAGCCCAAGAGGAGGGGGCGGGCAGCCCCAGCATTTT. This sequence joins TRBV5-1 and TRBJ1-5; 7 bases map to TRBD1. The CDR3 runs 15 residues. Germline CDR1 SGHRS, CDR2 YFSETQ. The variable domain in full, with the rest retrieved from reference TRBV5-1 and TRBJ1-5, is KAGVTQTPRYLIKTRGQQVTLSCSPISGHRSVSWYQQTPGQGLQFLFEYFSETQRNKGNFPGRFSGRQFSNSRSEMNVSTLELGDSALYLCASSPRGGGGQPQHFGDGTRLSIL.

The CDR3 DNA follows: TGTGCCAGCAGCCCAAACTTCCGGGACTACAATGAGCAGTTCTTC. Its protein product is CASSPNFRDYNEQFF. This chain connects TRBV9 to TRBJ2-1; D is perhaps TRBD2 (5 bases). V lost 4 bases and J 3 bases, leaving 14 bases between the germline ends. The CDR3 extends over 15 amino acids. CDR1 SGDLS and CDR2 YYNGEE come from the germline V gene.

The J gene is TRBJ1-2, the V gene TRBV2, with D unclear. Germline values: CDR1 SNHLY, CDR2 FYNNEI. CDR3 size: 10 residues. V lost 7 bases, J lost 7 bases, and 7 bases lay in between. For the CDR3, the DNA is TGTGCCAGCAACAGCGGTGGCTACACCTTC. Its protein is CASNSGGYTF.

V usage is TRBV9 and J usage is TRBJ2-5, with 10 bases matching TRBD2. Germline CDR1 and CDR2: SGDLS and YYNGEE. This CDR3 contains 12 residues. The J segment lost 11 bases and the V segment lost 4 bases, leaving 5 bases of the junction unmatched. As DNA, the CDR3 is TGTGCCAGCAGCTTAGCGGGAGGACTGCAGTACTTC. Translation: CASSLAGGLQYF. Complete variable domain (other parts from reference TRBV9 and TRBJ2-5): DSGVTQTPKHLITATGQRVTLRCSPRSGDLSVYWYQQSLDQGLQFLIQYYNGEERAKGNILERFSAQQFPDLHSELNLSSLELGDSALYFCASSLAGGLQYFGPGTRLLVL.

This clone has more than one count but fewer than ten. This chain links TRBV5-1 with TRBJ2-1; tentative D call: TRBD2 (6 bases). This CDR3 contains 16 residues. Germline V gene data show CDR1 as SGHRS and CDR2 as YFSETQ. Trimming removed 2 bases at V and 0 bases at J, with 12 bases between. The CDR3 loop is CASSFGGSSSYNEQFF. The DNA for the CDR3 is TGCGCCAGCAGCTTCGGAGGGAGTAGCTCCTACAATGAGCAGTTCTTC.

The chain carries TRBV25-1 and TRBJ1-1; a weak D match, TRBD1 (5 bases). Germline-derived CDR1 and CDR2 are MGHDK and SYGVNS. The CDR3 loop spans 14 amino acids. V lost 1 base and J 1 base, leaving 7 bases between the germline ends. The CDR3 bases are TGTGCCAGCAGTGAATTCGGGGGGAACACTGAAGCTTTCTTT. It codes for CASSEFGGNTEAFF. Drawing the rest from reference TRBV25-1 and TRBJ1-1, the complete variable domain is EADIYQTPRYLVIGTGKKITLECSQTMGHDKMYWYQQDPGMELHLIHYSYGVNSTEKGDLSSESTVSRIRTEHFPLTLESARPSHTSQYLCASSEFGGNTEAFFGQGTRLTVV.

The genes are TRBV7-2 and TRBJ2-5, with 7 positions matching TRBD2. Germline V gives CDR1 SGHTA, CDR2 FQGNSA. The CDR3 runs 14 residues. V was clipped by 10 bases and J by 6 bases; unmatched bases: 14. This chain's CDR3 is CATGEGGTSKTQYF. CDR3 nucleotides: TGTGCCACCGGGGAGGGAGGGACTTCAAAGACCCAGTACTTC.

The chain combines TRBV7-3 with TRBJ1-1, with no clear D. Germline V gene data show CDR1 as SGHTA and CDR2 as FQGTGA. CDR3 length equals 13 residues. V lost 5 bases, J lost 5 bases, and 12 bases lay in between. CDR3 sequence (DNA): TGTGCCAGCAGCCCGCAACCGGGGACTGAAGCTTTCTTT. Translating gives CASSPQPGTEAFF. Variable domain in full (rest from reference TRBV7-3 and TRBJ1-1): GAGVSQTPSNKVTEKGKYVELRCDPISGHTALYWYRQSLGQGPEFLIYFQGTGAADDSGLPNDRFFAVRPEGSVSTLKIQRTERGDSAVYLCASSPQPGTEAFFGQGTRLTVV.

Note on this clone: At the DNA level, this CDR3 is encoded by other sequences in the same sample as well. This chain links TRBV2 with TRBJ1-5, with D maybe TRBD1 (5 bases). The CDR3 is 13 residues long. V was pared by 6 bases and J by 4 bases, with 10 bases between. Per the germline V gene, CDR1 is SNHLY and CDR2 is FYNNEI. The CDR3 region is CASRDDRNQPQHF. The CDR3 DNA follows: TGTGCCAGCAGGGATGACAGAAATCAGCCCCAGCATTTT.